Given below is one TCR beta chain in context. The record originates from a study of blood T cell repertoires in COVID-19. This CDR3 comprises 14 residues. The germline V gene has CDR1 SGHNT and CDR2 YYREEE (reference sequence). V dropped 3 bases and J dropped 1; count of bases not matched to a gene: 1. Sequencing was performed with immunoSEQ multiplex PCR; in TCRdb, only in-frame clones are kept and a portion is missing. Of about 160,000 clones listed, over 70% were seen once; the top ten hold about 5.8%. The V call is TRBV5-4, the J call TRBJ2-5, with TRBD1 identical over 9 bases. The source is a woman between 35 and 50 years old with acute COVID-19. Material for sequencing was PBMCs or T cells enriched from blood (not recorded which). The CDR3 loop reads CASSSGQGQETQYF. DNA of the CDR3: TGTGCCAGCAGCTCGGGACAGGGCCAAGAGACCCAGTACTTC.